This T cell receptor beta chain was captured by sequencing in a study of technical replicates of blood from a handful of donors. Germline V gene data show CDR1 as MNHEY and CDR2 as SMNVEV (reference sequence). The CDR3 runs 15 residues. The ends were cut back, 5 bases at V and 9 bases at J, with 20 bases in the middle. The method was immunoSEQ multiplex PCR; TCRdb's version includes in-frame clones alone and lacks a portion of them. The sample has around 92,000 clones, roughly 96% seen once. This TCR was sampled from a human donor in good health. The source material was T cells isolated from PBMCs. The chain carries TRBV27 and TRBJ2-1; unclear D gene. In nucleotides, the CDR3 is TGTGCCAGCAGTCCATACACCTCTAGTCCCAGTGAGCAGTTCTTC. This codes for CASSPYTSSPSEQFF.